This T cell receptor beta chain was sequenced during a study of cytomegalovirus exposure and HLA in healthy donors. Study at large: HLA-typed donors contributed 65 million to 95 million unique TCRs, which were held in an early data release.

PCR used 60 Vbeta primers and 13 Jbeta primers. How the authors handled the data: In a later analysis, approximately 73 million unique TCR beta chains included roughly 11 million shared by two or more donors. Sequencing used immunoSEQ multiplex PCR; TCRdb keeps in-frame clones, though not all of them. That table gives V, J and clone size, and the DNA gave D and trimming. The sample consists of 65,000 to 75,000 clones, approximately 67% of them appearing once. The V gene's germline CDR1 is MGHRA and CDR2 YSYEKL. J was trimmed by 2 bases and V by 1 base; bases with no gene match: 4. This CDR3 comprises 15 residues. All donors participated as healthy donors of bone marrow.

V gene TRBV4-1 combines with J gene TRBJ2-5; 7 bases are a match to TRBD2. Material for sequencing was PBMCs. The clonotype was recovered from a woman aged 25 to 45 in good health and CMV-seronegative. The CDR3 DNA follows: TGCGCCAGCAGCCAAGGCTATAGCGGGCAAGAGACCCAGTACTTC. It is translated as CASSQGYSGQETQYF.